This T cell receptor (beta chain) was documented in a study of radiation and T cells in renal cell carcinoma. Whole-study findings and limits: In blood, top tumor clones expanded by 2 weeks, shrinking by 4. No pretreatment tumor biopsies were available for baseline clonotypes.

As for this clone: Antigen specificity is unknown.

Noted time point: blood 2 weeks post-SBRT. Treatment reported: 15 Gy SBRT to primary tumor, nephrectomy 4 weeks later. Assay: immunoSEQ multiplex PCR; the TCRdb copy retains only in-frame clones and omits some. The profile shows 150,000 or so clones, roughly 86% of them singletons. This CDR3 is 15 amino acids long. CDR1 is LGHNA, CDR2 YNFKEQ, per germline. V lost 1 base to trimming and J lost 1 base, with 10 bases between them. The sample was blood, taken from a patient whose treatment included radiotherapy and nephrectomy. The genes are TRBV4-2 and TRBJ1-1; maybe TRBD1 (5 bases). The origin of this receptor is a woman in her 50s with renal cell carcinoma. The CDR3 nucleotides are TGTGCCAGCAGCCAAGGATCTGGGGGGAACACTGAAGCTTTCTTT. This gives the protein CASSQGSGGNTEAFF.